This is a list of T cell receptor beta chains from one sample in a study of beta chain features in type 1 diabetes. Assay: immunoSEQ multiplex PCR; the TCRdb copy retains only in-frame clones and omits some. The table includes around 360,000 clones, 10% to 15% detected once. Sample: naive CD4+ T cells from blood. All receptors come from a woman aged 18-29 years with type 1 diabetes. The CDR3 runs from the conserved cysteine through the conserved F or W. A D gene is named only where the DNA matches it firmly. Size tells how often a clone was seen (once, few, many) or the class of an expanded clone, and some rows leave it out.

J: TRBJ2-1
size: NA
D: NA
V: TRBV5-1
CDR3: CASSLGSTLYNEQFF
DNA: TGCGCCAGCAGCTTGGGGAGTACCCTTTACAATGAGCAGTTCTTC

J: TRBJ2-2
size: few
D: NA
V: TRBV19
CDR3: CASTQAISNTGELFF
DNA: TGTGCCAGTACACAGGCCATATCAAACACCGGGGAGCTGTTTTTT

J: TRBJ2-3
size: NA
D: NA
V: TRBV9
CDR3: CASSPVEGSPQGTQYF
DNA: TGTGCCAGCAGCCCCGTGGAGGGTTCCCCACAAGGTACGCAGTATTTT

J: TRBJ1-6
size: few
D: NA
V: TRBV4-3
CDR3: CASSQVGGAGSPLHF
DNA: TGCGCCAGCAGCCAAGTTGGAGGGGCTGGTTCACCCCTCCACTTT

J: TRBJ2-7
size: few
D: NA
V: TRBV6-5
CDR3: CASKRNSYEQYF
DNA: TGTGCCAGCAAGCGAAACTCCTACGAGCAGTACTTC

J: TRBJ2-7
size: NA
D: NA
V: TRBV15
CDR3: CATSSPPRANQQYF
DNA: TGTGCCACCAGCAGTCCCCCGAGGGCCAACCAGCAGTACTTC

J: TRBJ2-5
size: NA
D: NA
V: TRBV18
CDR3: CASSPYQKETQYF
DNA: TGTGCCAGCTCACCCTACCAAAAAGAGACCCAGTACTTC

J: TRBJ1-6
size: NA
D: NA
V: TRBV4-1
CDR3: CASSPGGVYNSPLHF
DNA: TGCGCCAGCAGCCCGGGTGGCGTTTATAATTCACCCCTCCACTTT

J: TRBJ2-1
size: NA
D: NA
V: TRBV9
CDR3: CASSVGGSYNEQFF
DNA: TGTGCCAGCAGCGTAGGAGGGTCCTACAATGAGCAGTTCTTC

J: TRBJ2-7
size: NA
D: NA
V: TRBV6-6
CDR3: CASRRTDSYEQYF
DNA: TGTGCCAGCAGACGGACTGACTCCTACGAGCAGTACTTC

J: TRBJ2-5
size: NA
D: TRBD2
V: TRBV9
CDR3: CASSVSRGEETQYF
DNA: TGTGCCAGCAGCGTTAGTCGGGGGGAAGAGACCCAGTACTTC

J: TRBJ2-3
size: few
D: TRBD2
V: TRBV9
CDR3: CASSAQVTSGVTDTQYF
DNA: TGTGCCAGCAGCGCCCAGGTGACTAGCGGGGTGACAGATACGCAGTATTTT

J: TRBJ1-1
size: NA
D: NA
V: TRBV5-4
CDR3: CASSFPGLTEAFF
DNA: TGTGCCAGCAGCTTCCCTGGACTCACTGAAGCTTTCTTT

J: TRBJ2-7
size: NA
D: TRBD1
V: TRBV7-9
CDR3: CASSPPGTAYEQYF
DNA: TGTGCCAGCAGCCCTCCCGGGACAGCCTACGAGCAGTACTTC

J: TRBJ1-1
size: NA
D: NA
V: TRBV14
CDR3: CASSSLFVTEAFF
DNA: TGTGCCAGCAGCTCGTTGTTTGTCACTGAAGCTTTCTTT

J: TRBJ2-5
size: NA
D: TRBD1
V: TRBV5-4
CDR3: CASSAQDRGITQYF
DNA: TGTGCCAGCAGCGCTCAGGACAGGGGGATCACCCAGTACTTC

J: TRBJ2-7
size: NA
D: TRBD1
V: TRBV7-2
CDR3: CASGHRGAPYEQYF
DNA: TGTGCCAGCGGCCACAGGGGCGCGCCCTACGAGCAGTACTTC

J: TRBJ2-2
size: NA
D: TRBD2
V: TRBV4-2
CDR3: CASSHPFAGEGTGELFF
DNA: TGTGCCAGCAGCCACCCTTTTGCGGGAGAGGGCACCGGGGAGCTGTTTTTT